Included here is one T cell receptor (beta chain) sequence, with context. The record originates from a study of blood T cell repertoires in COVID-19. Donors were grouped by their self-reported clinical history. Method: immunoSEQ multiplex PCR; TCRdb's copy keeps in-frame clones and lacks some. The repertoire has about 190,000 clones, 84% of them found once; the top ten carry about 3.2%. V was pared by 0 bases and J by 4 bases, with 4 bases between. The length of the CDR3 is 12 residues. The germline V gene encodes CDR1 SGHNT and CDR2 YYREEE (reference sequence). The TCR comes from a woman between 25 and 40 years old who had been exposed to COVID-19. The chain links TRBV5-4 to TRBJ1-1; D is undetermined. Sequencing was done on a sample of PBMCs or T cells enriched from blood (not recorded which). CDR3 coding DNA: TGTGCCAGCAGCTTGGTCGGCACTGAAGCTTTCTTT. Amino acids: CASSLVGTEAFF.